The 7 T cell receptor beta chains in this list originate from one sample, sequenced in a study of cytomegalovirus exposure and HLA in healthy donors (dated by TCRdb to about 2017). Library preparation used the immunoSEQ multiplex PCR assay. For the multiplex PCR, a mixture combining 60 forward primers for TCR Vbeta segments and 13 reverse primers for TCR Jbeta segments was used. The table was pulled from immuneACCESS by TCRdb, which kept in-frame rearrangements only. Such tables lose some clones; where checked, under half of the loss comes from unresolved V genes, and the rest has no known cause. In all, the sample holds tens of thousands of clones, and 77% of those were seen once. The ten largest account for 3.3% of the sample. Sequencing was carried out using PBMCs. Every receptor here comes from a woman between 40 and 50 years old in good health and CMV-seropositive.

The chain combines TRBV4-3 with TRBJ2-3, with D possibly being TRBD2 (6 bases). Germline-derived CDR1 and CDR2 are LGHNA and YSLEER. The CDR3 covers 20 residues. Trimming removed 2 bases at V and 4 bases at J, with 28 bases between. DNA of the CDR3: TGCGCCAGCAGCCAACGTAAGCCCGTTTTGACGTCGACTAGGGCAGATACGCAGTATTTT. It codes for CASSQRKPVLTSTRADTQYF.

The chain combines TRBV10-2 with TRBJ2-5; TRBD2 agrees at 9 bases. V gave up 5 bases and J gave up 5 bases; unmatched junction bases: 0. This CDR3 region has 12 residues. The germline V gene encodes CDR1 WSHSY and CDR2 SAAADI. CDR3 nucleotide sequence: TGCGCCAGCAGTAGCGGGGGGGAGACCCAGTACTTC. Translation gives CASSSGGETQYF.

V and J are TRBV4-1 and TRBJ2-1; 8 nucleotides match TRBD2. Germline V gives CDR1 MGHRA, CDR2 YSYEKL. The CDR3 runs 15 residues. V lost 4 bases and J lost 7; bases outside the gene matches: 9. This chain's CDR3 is CASSPRGGSRNEQFF. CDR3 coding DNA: TGCGCCAGCAGCCCCCGGGGGGGGTCGAGGAATGAGCAGTTCTTC.

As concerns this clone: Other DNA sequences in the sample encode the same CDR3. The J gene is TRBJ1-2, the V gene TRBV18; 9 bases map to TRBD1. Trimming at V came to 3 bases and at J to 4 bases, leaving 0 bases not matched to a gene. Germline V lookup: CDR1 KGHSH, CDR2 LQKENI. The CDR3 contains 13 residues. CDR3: CASSPDRGYGYTF. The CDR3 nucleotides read TGTGCCAGCTCACCGGACAGGGGCTATGGCTACACCTTC.

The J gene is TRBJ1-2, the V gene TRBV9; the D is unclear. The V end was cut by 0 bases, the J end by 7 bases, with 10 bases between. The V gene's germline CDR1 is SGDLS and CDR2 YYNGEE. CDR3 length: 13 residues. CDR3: CASSVGGSVGYTF. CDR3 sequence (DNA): TGTGCCAGCAGCGTAGGAGGGTCAGTTGGCTACACCTTC.

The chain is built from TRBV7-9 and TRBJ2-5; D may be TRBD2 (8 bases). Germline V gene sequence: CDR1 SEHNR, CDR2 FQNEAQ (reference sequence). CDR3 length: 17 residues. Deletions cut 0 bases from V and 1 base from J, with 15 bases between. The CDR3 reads CASSLAAGGQIQETQYF. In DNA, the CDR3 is TGTGCCAGCAGCTTAGCTGCGGGGGGACAGATCCAAGAGACCCAGTACTTC.

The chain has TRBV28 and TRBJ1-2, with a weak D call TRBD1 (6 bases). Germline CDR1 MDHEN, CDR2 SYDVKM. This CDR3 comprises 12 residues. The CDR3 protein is CATSAQGFGYTF. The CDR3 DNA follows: TGTGCTACCAGTGCGCAGGGGTTTGGCTACACCTTC.